Presented here are 15 T cell receptor beta chains from one specimen sequenced in a study of Ad26.COV2.S vaccination and SARS-CoV-2 variants. The treatment is: some 19 received Ad26.COV2.S at low or high dose, single or two shots; roughly five received placebo; per-sample allocation not given. Vaccine and placebo recipients were sampled on day 63 after the first injection. Only in-frame clones appear in the TCRdb table, and some are missing; sequencing was by immunoSEQ multiplex PCR. Found here are more than 400,000 clones, about 90% of them singletons; the top ten hold about 4.4%. Sequencing was performed on peripheral blood, taken in a trial of Ad26.COV2.S vaccine versus placebo. These receptors were taken from a person between 18 and 65 years old who received the Ad26.COV2.S COVID-19 vaccine or a placebo.

The chain employs TRBV6-5 and TRBJ1-2; 7 bases map to TRBD1. This CDR3 has 13 amino acids. With V trimmed by 5 bases and J by 8 bases, 8 bases remained unmatched. CDR1 and CDR2 from the germline V gene are MNHEY and SVGAGI. The CDR3 DNA follows: TGTGCCAGCAGTCGCGACAGGGTGTTGGGCTACACCTTC. Its translation is CASSRDRVLGYTF.

The gene calls are TRBV19 and TRBJ2-1, with 15 bases matching TRBD2. J was trimmed by 6 bases and V by 4 bases; bases with no gene match: 7. This CDR3 region has 17 residues. Germline-derived CDR1 and CDR2 are LNHDA and SQIVND (reference sequence). CDR3 in amino acids: CASSRTSGRASGNEQFF. For the CDR3, the DNA is TGTGCCAGTAGTAGGACTAGCGGGAGGGCCAGCGGCAATGAGCAGTTCTTC.

Worth noting for this clone: Compared with germline, one end of the junction differs, possibly owing to a read error. The chain carries TRBV29-1 and TRBJ2-1; D ambiguous. In germline, CDR1 is SQVTM, CDR2 ANQGSEA. The CDR3 covers 15 residues. CDR3 in DNA: TGCAGCGCTGAACCAACAGCCAGCTCCTACAATGAGCAGTTCTTC. It translates to CSAEPTASSYNEQFF.

This rearrangement joins TRBV5-5 to TRBJ2-3, with D maybe TRBD2 (5 bases). Germline V lookup: CDR1 SGHKS, CDR2 YYEKEE (reference sequence). Trimming left V 3 bases short and J 0 bases short, with 11 bases between. The CDR3 spans 15 residues. The CDR3 coding sequence is TGTGCCAGCAGCTGGTGGCTAGCCAGCACAGATACGCAGTATTTT. It yields the protein CASSWWLASTDTQYF.

This chain joins TRBV15 and TRBJ1-1, with D possibly TRBD1 on 6 matching bases. Germline V gives CDR1 LNHNV, CDR2 YYDKDF (reference sequence). CDR3 size: 17 residues. V lost 3 bases, J lost 1 base, and 18 bases lay in between. The chain's CDR3 is CATSRGTGRIGNTEAFF. CDR3 DNA sequence: TGTGCCACCAGCAGGGGCACAGGGAGGATAGGGAACACTGAAGCTTTCTTT.

The rearrangement links TRBV10-3 to TRBJ1-3; D unresolved. Germline CDR1 reads ENHRY; CDR2 reads SYGVKD. The ends were cut back, 4 bases at V and 0 bases at J, with 7 bases in the middle. This CDR3 spans 14 amino acids. This chain's CDR3 is CAISAWDSGNTIYF. In DNA form, the CDR3 reads TGTGCCATCAGTGCCTGGGACTCTGGAAACACCATATATTTT.

The chain links TRBV19 to TRBJ2-7, with D possibly matching TRBD2 (5 bases). V dropped 5 bases and J dropped 5 bases, with 7 bases sitting between them. Germline V lookup: CDR1 LNHDA, CDR2 SQIVND (reference sequence). This CDR3 is 11 amino acids long. The CDR3 is CASSQRNEQYF. CDR3 coding DNA: TGTGCCAGTAGTCAGCGGAACGAGCAGTACTTC.

The chain has TRBV3-1 (or the pseudogene TRBV3-2) and TRBJ1-1; D remains ambiguous. Trimming stripped 1 base from V and 0 bases from J, with 6 bases between. The CDR3 length is 14 residues. Germline V lookup: CDR1 LGHDT, CDR2 YNNKEL (reference sequence). The CDR3 DNA is TGTGCCAGCAGCCAAGGGTGGGTGAACACTGAAGCTTTCTTT. Translation gives CASSQGWVNTEAFF.

This clone was detected only once. This rearrangement joins TRBV10-3 to TRBJ2-7, with 15 positions matching TRBD2. The CDR3 length is 23 residues. Per germline, CDR1 ENHRY and CDR2 SYGVKD. V lost 7 bases, J lost 3 bases, and 28 bases stayed unmatched. This chain's CDR3 is CAITPTGAGLGLAGGPGGYEQYF. CDR3 coding DNA: TGTGCCATCACCCCGACCGGCGCAGGACTAGGACTAGCGGGAGGGCCCGGTGGCTACGAGCAGTACTTC.

The DNA of the CDR3 is TGTGCCAGCACTCCAGACAGGGCGGAAAAACTGTTTTTT. Translated, it gives CASTPDRAEKLFF. The J gene is TRBJ1-4, the V gene TRBV28, with 7 bases lining up with TRBD1. CDR1 and CDR2 (germline): MDHEN, SYDVKM. With V trimmed by 7 bases and J by 8 bases, 7 bases remained unmatched. The CDR3 has 13 residues.

V usage is TRBV6-2 or TRBV6-3 and J usage is TRBJ2-7; D is possibly TRBD2 (6 bases). The CDR3 has 11 amino acids. Germline V gene data show CDR1 as MNHEY and CDR2 as SVGEGT. Trimming left V 6 bases short and J 9 bases short, with 12 bases between. The CDR3 DNA follows: TGTGCCAGCAGCAGGGACTGGAGGCAGTACTTC. Translated: CASSRDWRQYF.

The V gene is TRBV5-1, the J gene TRBJ2-3, with D uncertain. V lost 4 bases to trimming and J lost 1 base, with 7 bases between them. Germline CDR1 SGHRS, CDR2 YFSETQ. This CDR3 has 13 residues. The CDR3: CASSLEGTDTQYF. The CDR3 bases are TGCGCCAGCAGCCTAGAGGGCACAGATACGCAGTATTTT. Combining the CDR3 with reference TRBV5-1 and TRBJ2-3 gives the whole variable domain KAGVTQTPRYLIKTRGQQVTLSCSPISGHRSVSWYQQTPGQGLQFLFEYFSETQRNKGNFPGRFSGRQFSNSRSEMNVSTLELGDSALYLCASSLEGTDTQYFGPGTRLTVL.

This clone was seen once. Different DNA sequences within this sample yield the same CDR3. The chain links TRBV5-6 to TRBJ2-2; 11 nucleotides align to TRBD2. Losses at the gene ends were 4 bases for V and 3 bases for J; bases not matched to a gene: 5. CDR3 length equals 16 residues. Per germline, CDR1 SGHDT and CDR2 YYEEEE. This chain's CDR3 is CASSLGLAGDTGELFF. As DNA, the CDR3 is TGTGCCAGCAGCCTAGGACTAGCGGGTGACACCGGGGAGCTGTTTTTT.

V gene TRBV11-3 combines with J gene TRBJ1-1; D gene uncertain. Germline V gene lookup returns CDR1 SGHNT and CDR2 YENEEA. V was cut by 7 bases and J by 0 bases, with 21 bases left in between. This CDR3 comprises 17 residues. The CDR3, as DNA: TGTGCCAGCAATACGAGGTTGATGGGGAAGGTGAACACTGAAGCTTTCTTT. It translates to CASNTRLMGKVNTEAFF.

The chain couples TRBV28 to TRBJ2-2; perhaps TRBD1 as D (5 bases). Germline loops: CDR1 MDHEN, CDR2 SYDVKM. The ends were cut back, 5 bases at V and 0 bases at J, with 13 bases in the middle. This CDR3 comprises 16 residues. CDR3 coding DNA: TGTGCCAGCAGTCGGAACAGGTTTGCGAACACCGGGGAGCTGTTTTTT. This sequence encodes CASSRNRFANTGELFF.